This T cell receptor (beta chain) was identified during a study of T cells in Graves' hyperthyroidism and ophthalmopathy. TCR beta CDR3 region amplification was performed from RNA transcripts. When the TCR CDR3 underwent first-round RT-PCR, the HTBI primer set was used. MiXCR, applied by TCRdb to the multiplex PCR reads, yields one record per CDR3 protein. This sample has 450,000 to 550,000 distinct CDR3 sequences, with approximately 25% found just once. The germline gives CDR1 MDHEN, CDR2 SYDVKM. CDR3 length: 13 amino acids. V gave up 11 bases and J gave up 3 bases, with 16 bases separating them. This clonotype was seen just once.

The sequence was collected from a woman aged 25 to 39 with Graves' ophthalmopathy. The specimen was blood. The chain recombines TRBV28 with TRBJ1-1, with a possible D match to TRBD1 (5 bases). The CDR3 is CAGGAARDTEAFF. The CDR3 region has the DNA TGTGCCGGAGGGGCAGCACGGGACACTGAAGCTTTCTTT.